A selection of T cell receptor beta chains follows, all from one sample in a study of identical twins. MiXCR was run by TCRdb on the 5' RACE reads, yielding one entry per CDR3 protein. The sample has under 900,000 distinct CDR3 sequences, around a sixth seen once. This same sample was also taken into another study, of T cells expressing NK-cell markers.

The sequencing input was PBMCs. All receptors derive from a woman under 30 in good health. CDR3s include the opening cysteine and the closing phenylalanine or tryptophan. A D gene is named only where the DNA matches it firmly. Only some rows state a clone size, as once, few, many or a class for expanded clones.

v_call	clone_size	j_call	d_call	cdr3_nt	cdr3_aa
TRBV14	few	TRBJ2-1	NA	TGTGCCAGCAGCCAAGATCAGGGCAGGAGCTCCTACAATGAGCAGTTCTTC	CASSQDQGRSSYNEQFF
TRBV3-1	NA	TRBJ2-4	NA	TGTGCCAGCAGCCAAGCGGCGGGAAACATTCAGTACTTC	CASSQAAGNIQYF
TRBV20-1	few	TRBJ1-3	TRBD1	TGCAGTGCTAGAGGAGGGGGCGATGGAAACACCATATATTTT	CSARGGGDGNTIYF
TRBV7-2	few	TRBJ1-4	NA	TGTGCCAGCAGCTTAACGCGACAAACTAATGAAAAACTGTTTTTT	CASSLTRQTNEKLFF
TRBV29-1	NA	TRBJ2-6	NA	TGCAGCGTTGAGGTAGCCGGGGCCAACGTCCTGACTTTC	CSVEVAGANVLTF
TRBV6-6	many	TRBJ2-7	NA	TGTGCCAGCAGTTCCCCAGCCTACGAGCAGTACTTC	CASSSPAYEQYF
TRBV5-1	few	TRBJ1-5	NA	TGCGCCAGCAGCTTAACAGGGCGTGAAGGTCAGCCCCAGCATTTT	CASSLTGREGQPQHF
TRBV12-3/TRBV12-4	NA	TRBJ1-1	TRBD1	TGTGCCAGCAGAACCGGGACAGGGGGTTTTGGTGCTTTCTTT	CASRTGTGGFGAFF
TRBV20-1	NA	TRBJ2-2	TRBD2	TGCAGTGCTAGGCCTACTAGCGGGGGGATCACCGGGGAGCTGTTTTTT	CSARPTSGGITGELFF
TRBV20-1	NA	TRBJ1-5	NA	TGCAGTGCTAGAGAGGGGGGAAGGGAGCATTTT	CSAREGGREHF
TRBV21-1	NA	TRBJ2-2	NA	TGTGCCAGCAGCAAAGGGGCACCTTACCCCGACAGGGCGGAGAACACCGGGGAGCTGTTTTTT	CASSKGAPYPDRAENTGELFF
TRBV5-1	few	TRBJ2-3	TRBD2	TGCGCCAGCAGCGGGACTACTAGCACAGATACGCAGTATTTT	CASSGTTSTDTQYF
TRBV7-8	few	TRBJ2-1	TRBD2	TGTGCCAGCAGCTTAGTTCGCGGGGGGGCTGAGCAGTTCTTC	CASSLVRGGAEQFF
TRBV20-1	few	TRBJ2-5	NA	TGCAGTGCTAGCGGGACCCCACGTTTTGACCAGTACTTC	CSASGTPRFDQYF
TRBV12-3/TRBV12-4	few	TRBJ2-2	TRBD1	TGTGCCACTACGGACAGGGTGAACACCGGGGAGCTGTTTTTT	CATTDRVNTGELFF
TRBV20-1	many	TRBJ1-6	TRBD1	TGCAGTGCTAGAGTCGGGACAGTCGAGATTTCACCCCTCCACTTT	CSARVGTVEISPLHF
TRBV5-5	few	TRBJ1-5	TRBD1	TGTGCCAGCAGCCGCTATTTGGACAGGGGGTTCAATCAGCCCCAGCATTTT	CASSRYLDRGFNQPQHF
TRBV7-9	NA	TRBJ2-1	TRBD1	TGTGCCAGCAGCTTCCGGGACAGCCACAATGAGCAGTTCTTC	CASSFRDSHNEQFF
TRBV9	many	TRBJ2-1	NA	TGTGCCAGCAGCGTAGGTGCGGCGAGCTCCTACAATGAGCAGTTCTTC	CASSVGAASSYNEQFF
TRBV6-5	few	TRBJ2-1	TRBD2	TGTGCCAGCAGTTACTCGTCATTGCGGGAGGGGAATGAGCAGTTCTTC	CASSYSSLREGNEQFF
TRBV4-2	few	TRBJ2-3	TRBD1	TGTGCCAGCAGCCAAGAGGGGACAGGGTCTTGGTCGCAGTATTTT	CASSQEGTGSWSQYF
TRBV6-1	many	TRBJ1-5	NA	TGTGCCACTTTCACGGACACACTCGTCGGGCATTTT	CATFTDTLVGHF
TRBV30	few	TRBJ1-2	NA	TGTGCCTGGAGCTTCGCTTCACGGATCAGCGGCTACACCTTC	CAWSFASRISGYTF
TRBV5-1	NA	TRBJ2-2	TRBD2	TGCGCCAGCAGCGAATATGGACTAGCGGGGAACACCGGGGAGCTGTTTTTT	CASSEYGLAGNTGELFF
TRBV6-5	few	TRBJ2-1	NA	TGTGCCAGCAGTTACCCGCGGCGGGACTTCATCCACAATGAGCAGTTCTTC	CASSYPRRDFIHNEQFF
TRBV7-9	NA	TRBJ2-1	NA	TGTGCCAGCAGCTTAGAAGGCGGGACTTCCTACAATGAGCAGTTCTTC	CASSLEGGTSYNEQFF
TRBV12-3/TRBV12-4	few	TRBJ2-3	TRBD1	TGTGCCAGCAGTTCCACGGGACAGGGGACAGATACGCAGTATTTT	CASSSTGQGTDTQYF
TRBV3-1	NA	TRBJ1-1	NA	TGTGCCAGCAGCGATACAGGGTCTGGAGCTTTCTTT	CASSDTGSGAFF
TRBV20-1	few	TRBJ2-7	NA	TGCAGTGCGCCCGGGACAACCTACGAGCAGTACTTC	CSAPGTTYEQYF
TRBV6-1	few	TRBJ2-7	TRBD1	TGTGCCAGCAGCCGGAACAGGGGATGGTACGAGCAGTACTTC	CASSRNRGWYEQYF
TRBV24-1	NA	TRBJ2-7	NA	TGTGCCACCAGGCGGGGAGCGACCGAGCAGTACTTC	CATRRGATEQYF
TRBV7-9	few	TRBJ2-3	TRBD1	TGTGCCAGCAGCTTTGGCCTCAGGGGGCTAGGGACAGATACGCAGTATTTT	CASSFGLRGLGTDTQYF
TRBV12-3/TRBV12-4	many	TRBJ2-1	NA	TGTGCCAGCAGTTTCGGGACCTACAATGAGCAGTTCTTC	CASSFGTYNEQFF
TRBV5-1	few	TRBJ2-1	NA	TGCGCCAGCAGCCTCGACAGGTACTCCTACAATGAGCAGTTCTTC	CASSLDRYSYNEQFF
TRBV12-3/TRBV12-4	few	TRBJ2-2	NA	TGTGCCAGCAGTTTCGGGGTGCGGAACACCGGGGAGCTGTTTTTT	CASSFGVRNTGELFF
TRBV12-3/TRBV12-4	few	TRBJ2-3	NA	TGTGCCAGCAGTTTAAACAGTTTCACAGATACGCAGTATTTT	CASSLNSFTDTQYF
TRBV4-3	few	TRBJ2-1	NA	TGCGCCAGCAGCCCTGCCCGTAACGTAAATGAGCAGTTCTTC	CASSPARNVNEQFF
TRBV21-1	few	TRBJ2-4	NA	TGTGCCAGCAGCAAATGGCCCGGGACTCAAGCCAAAAACATTCAGTACTTC	CASSKWPGTQAKNIQYF
TRBV9	NA	TRBJ1-5	NA	TGTGCCAGCAGCGTAGAACAGAATCAGCCCCAGCATTTT	CASSVEQNQPQHF
TRBV12-3/TRBV12-4	many	TRBJ2-7	NA	TGTGCCAGCAGTTTCGGGGGGCCCGAGCAGTACTTC	CASSFGGPEQYF
TRBV5-1	NA	TRBJ2-5	NA	TGCGCCAGCAGCCTACGGGACTCCGAGGTAGAGACCCAGTACTTC	CASSLRDSEVETQYF
TRBV20-1	NA	TRBJ1-6	NA	TGCAGTGCTAGAGACGGGGGGCCAAATTCACCCCTCCACTTT	CSARDGGPNSPLHF
TRBV20-1	few	TRBJ1-1	TRBD1	TGCAGTGCCAACACAGGGGTTAGTTTGAACACTGAAGCTTTCTTT	CSANTGVSLNTEAFF
TRBV7-9	once	TRBJ2-3	TRBD2	TGTGCCAGCAGCTCCAAGCGGGGGGCCTCCCAGGATACGCAGTATTTT	CASSSKRGASQDTQYF
TRBV12-3/TRBV12-4	few	TRBJ1-2	NA	TGTGCCAGCATCACCGTGGGCTATGGCTACACCTTC	CASITVGYGYTF
TRBV4-3	few	TRBJ1-1	TRBD1	TGCGCCAGCAGCCAAGATGGTCGGTCAAGACAGGGTCTCCTGAACACTGAAGCTTTCTTT	CASSQDGRSRQGLLNTEAFF